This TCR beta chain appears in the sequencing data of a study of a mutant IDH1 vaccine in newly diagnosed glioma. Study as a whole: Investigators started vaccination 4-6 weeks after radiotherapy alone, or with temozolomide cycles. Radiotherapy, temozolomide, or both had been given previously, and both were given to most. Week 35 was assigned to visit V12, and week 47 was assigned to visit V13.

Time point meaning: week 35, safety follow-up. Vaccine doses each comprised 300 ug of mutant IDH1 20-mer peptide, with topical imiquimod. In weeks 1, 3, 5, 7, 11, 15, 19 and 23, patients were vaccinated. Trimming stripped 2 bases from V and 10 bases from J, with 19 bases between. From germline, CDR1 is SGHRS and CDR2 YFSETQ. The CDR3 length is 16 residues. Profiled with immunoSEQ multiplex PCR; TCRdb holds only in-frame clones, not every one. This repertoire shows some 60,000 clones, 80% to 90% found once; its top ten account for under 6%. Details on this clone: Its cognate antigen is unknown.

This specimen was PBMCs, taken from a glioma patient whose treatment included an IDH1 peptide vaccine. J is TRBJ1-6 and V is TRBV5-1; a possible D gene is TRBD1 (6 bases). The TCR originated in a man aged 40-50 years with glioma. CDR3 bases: TGCGCCAGCAGCTTAAGTACTAACAGGGAGTTCTCACCCCTCCACTTT. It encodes CASSLSTNREFSPLHF. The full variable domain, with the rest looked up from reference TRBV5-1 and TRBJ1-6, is KAGVTQTPRYLIKTRGQQVTLSCSPISGHRSVSWYQQTPGQGLQFLFEYFSETQRNKGNFPGRFSGRQFSNSRSEMNVSTLELGDSALYLCASSLSTNREFSPLHFGNGTRLTVT.